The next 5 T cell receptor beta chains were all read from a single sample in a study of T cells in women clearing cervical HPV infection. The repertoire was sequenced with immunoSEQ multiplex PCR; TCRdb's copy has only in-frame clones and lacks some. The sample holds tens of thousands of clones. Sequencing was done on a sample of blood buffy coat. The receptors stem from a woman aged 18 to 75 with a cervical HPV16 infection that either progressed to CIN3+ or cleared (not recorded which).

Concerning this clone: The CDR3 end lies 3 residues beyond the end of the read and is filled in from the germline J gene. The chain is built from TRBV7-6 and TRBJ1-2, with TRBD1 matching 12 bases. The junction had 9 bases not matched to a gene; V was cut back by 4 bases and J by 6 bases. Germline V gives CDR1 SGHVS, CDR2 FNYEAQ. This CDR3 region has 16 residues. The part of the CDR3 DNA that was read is TGTGCCAGCAGCTCTGACTTAGGGACAGGGGGCGATGGC. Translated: CASSSDLGTGGDG. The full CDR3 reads CASSSDLGTGGDGYTF.

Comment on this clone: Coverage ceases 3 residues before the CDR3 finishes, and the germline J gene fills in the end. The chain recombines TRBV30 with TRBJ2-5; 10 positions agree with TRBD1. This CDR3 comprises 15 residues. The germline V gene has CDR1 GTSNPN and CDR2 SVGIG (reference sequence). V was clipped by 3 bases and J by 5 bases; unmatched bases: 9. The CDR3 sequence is CAWRGRDRGRETQYF. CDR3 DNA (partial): TGTGCCTGGAGAGGCCGGGACAGGGGCCGTGAGACC.

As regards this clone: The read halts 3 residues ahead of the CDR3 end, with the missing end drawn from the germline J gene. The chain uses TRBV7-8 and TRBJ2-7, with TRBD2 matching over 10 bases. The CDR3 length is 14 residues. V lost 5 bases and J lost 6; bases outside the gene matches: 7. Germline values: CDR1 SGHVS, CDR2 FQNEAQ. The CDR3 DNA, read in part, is TGTGCCAGCAGCCCGCCGGGACTAGCGTCCGAG. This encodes CASSPPGLASE. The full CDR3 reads CASSPPGLASEQYF.

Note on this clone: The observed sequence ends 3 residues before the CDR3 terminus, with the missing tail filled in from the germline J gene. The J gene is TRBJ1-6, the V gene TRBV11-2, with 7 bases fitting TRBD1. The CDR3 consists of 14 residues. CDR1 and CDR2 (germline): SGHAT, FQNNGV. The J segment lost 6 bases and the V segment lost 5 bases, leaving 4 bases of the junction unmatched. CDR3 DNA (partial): TGTGCCAGCAGCGGAGGGGGCCCTAATTCACCC. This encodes CASSGGGPNSP. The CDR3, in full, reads CASSGGGPNSPLHF.

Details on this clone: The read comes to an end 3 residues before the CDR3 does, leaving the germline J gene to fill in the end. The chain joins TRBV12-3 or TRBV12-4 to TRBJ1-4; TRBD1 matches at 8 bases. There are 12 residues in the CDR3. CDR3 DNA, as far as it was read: TGTGCCAGCACCCAGACAGGGGAAGAA. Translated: CASTQTGEE. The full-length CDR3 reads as CASTQTGEELFF.